The sequence of this T cell receptor (beta chain) was determined in a study of blood T cells in healthy people across ages. Study-wide results and limits: As age increased, TCR beta diversity per million T cells fell in a roughly linear fashion.

It was with a sample-barcoded 5' primer and a J-beta primer mix that a second PCR of roughly 7 to 12 cycles was run. TCRdb reprocessed the 5' RACE reads with MiXCR, giving one entry per CDR3 protein. The table lists 1.5 million to 1.8 million distinct CDR3 sequences, 35% to 45% of them singletons. With regard to this clonotype: The antigen is undetermined. Germline is not matched at one junction end, which may reflect a read error.

Germline V lookup: CDR1 MGHRA, CDR2 YSYEKL. This CDR3 is 14 amino acids long. The genes are TRBV4-1 and TRBJ1-4, with TRBD1 matching over 7 bases. The sequence derives from a woman younger than 35 in good health. The sample was blood. CDR3 DNA sequence: TGTGCCAGCAGCCAAGACAGGGTTGGGGAAAAACTGTTTTTT. Translating gives CASSQDRVGEKLFF.